This T cell receptor (beta chain) derives from a study of blood T cell repertoires in COVID-19 (dated by TCRdb to 2018 to 2020). Study-level background: The collaborator samples originated in the United States, Italy and Spain and spanned the acute and convalescent phases of COVID-19. The prospective study material was composed of cDNA or gDNA derived from T cells, B-cell-depleted T cells, or PBMCs. The dataset comprised deeply sampled blood TCRbeta repertoires from subjects exposed to, actively infected with, or recovered from COVID-19. The repertoires were released in a freely available public database intended as a resource for research on the immune response to SARS-CoV-2. The samples were drawn from two sources: the first 160 participants of the ongoing ImmuneRACE study, and some 1,300 subjects contributed by 6 global collaborators. A de-identified subject ID, COVID-19 status, age in years and sex were almost always included in the sample metadata. Where HLA class I and class II types were available, the types were taken from metadata supplied by the sample provider, not from assay-based typing. The full study reports these points: The amount of clinical and demographic metadata varied by source and participant and was provided uncurated.

The CDR3 covers 17 residues, taking in both the cysteine and the phenylalanine. Just the 51-base CDR3 DNA is kept, in frame starting at base 1. V is trimmed back by 5 bases and J by 3 bases, and the junction contains 9 bases that no gene match accounts for. The germline V gene (reference sequence) specifies LGHDT as CDR1 and YNNKEL as CDR2. In the case of this clone: Its target antigen remains unknown. Base qualities are missing; no much larger clone stands one base away.

TCRbeta CDR3 regions were amplified from genomic DNA using the immunoSEQ Assay, a bias-controlled multiplex PCR. Processing in the source paper ran as follows. Nucleated cell counts per sample were estimated from amplification of reference gene primers within the assay. To quantify the absolute abundance of each unique TCRbeta CDR3 rearrangement, sequence reads were collapsed and filtered. Productive Simpson clonality was computed per sample as the square root of Simpson's diversity index over productive rearrangements. TCRdb stores this immuneACCESS table with in-frame sequences only. Part of the clones is absent; in the studies checked, under half of the shortfall reflects unresolved V genes, and no reason is known for the rest. That table gives V, J and clone size, and the DNA gave D and trimming. Within this sample are fewer than 25,000 clones, with roughly 89% of them counted one time only. The leading ten clones occupy roughly 19% of the sample.

Each collaborating institution followed its own protocols to collect whole blood in K2EDTA tubes. For TCRbeta analysis, collaborators shipped samples in one of three forms: frozen whole blood, isolated PBMCs, or DNA extracted from either of those sample types. The sequence joins TRBV3-1 (or the pseudogene TRBV3-2) to TRBJ2-6; 8 nucleotides in the junction match TRBD1. Material for sequencing was peripheral blood. The sequence was collected from a human donor in a cohort sampled during active COVID-19. The encoded CDR3 is CASSKATGGGGANVLTF. At the DNA level, the sequence is TGTGCCAGCAGCAAGGCTACAGGGGGAGGTGGGGCCAACGTCCTGACTTTC.